Listed below are T cell receptor beta chains from one sample, sequenced in a study of vaccination effects on CD4 cells after COVID-19. Profiling relied on immunoSEQ multiplex PCR, and the TCRdb table lists in-frame clones only, not all of them. The data show about 46,000 clones, with around 80% seen just once and approximately 5.4% held by the top ten. The antigens these receptors bind are not known. Sample: CD4+ T cells from PBMCs cultured without peptide, taken after COVID-19 vaccination. The receptors were gathered from a human donor who had a prior SARS-CoV-2 infection. Each CDR3 is given with its conserved first and last residue. A D gene is named only where the DNA matches it firmly. Rows give clone size only sometimes, using once, few, many, or a class for an expanded clone.

V gene,D gene,J gene,CDR3 length,clone size,CDR3 DNA,CDR3 protein
TRBV19,-,TRBJ1-5,14,-,TGTGCCAGTAGTACCTTCAGGACGGAGGAGCCCCAGCATTTT,CASSTFRTEEPQHF
TRBV5-6,TRBD2,TRBJ2-1,16,-,TGTGCCAGCAGCTTGGTGGCTAGCGGCGATAGGAATGAGCAGTTCTTC,CASSLVASGDRNEQFF
TRBV6-6,TRBD1,TRBJ1-2,16,-,TGTGCCAGCACCAAAACCCAGGGGGCGGGTAACTATGGCTACACCTTC,CASTKTQGAGNYGYTF
TRBV20-1,-,TRBJ1-1,14,-,TGCAGTGCTAGTTGGACGCAGGGGAACACTGAAGCTTTCTTT,CSASWTQGNTEAFF
TRBV12-5,TRBD2,TRBJ2-1,16,-,TGTGCTAGTGGTTCCCCCTCGGGACTAGCGGGGGGGTGGGAGTTCTTC,CASGSPSGLAGGWEFF
TRBV11-3,-,TRBJ2-6,16,-,TGTGCCAGCAGCTCAGATAGGGGTTCTGGGGCCAACGTCCTGACTTTC,CASSSDRGSGANVLTF
TRBV27,TRBD1,TRBJ2-5,15,-,TGTGCCAGCAGCTCCGGGACAGGGGGAGGAGAGACCCAGTACTTC,CASSSGTGGGETQYF
TRBV5-6,-,TRBJ1-2,12,-,TGTGCCAGCAGCCCCGGGAACTATGGCTACACCTTC,CASSPGNYGYTF
TRBV2,-,TRBJ2-7,11,-,TGTGCCAGCAGTGACAGGGAGAATCGGTACTTC,CASSDRENRYF
TRBV20-1,-,TRBJ2-3,11,-,TGCAGTGCACGATCCACAGATACGCAGTATTTT,CSARSTDTQYF
TRBV19,TRBD1,TRBJ1-3,14,-,TGTGCCAGTAGCCGGGACAGTATTGGAAACACCATATATTTT,CASSRDSIGNTIYF
TRBV19,-,TRBJ1-1,15,-,TGTGCCAGTAGTATAGTACGACTTCGGGACACTGAAGCTTTCTTT,CASSIVRLRDTEAFF
TRBV4-1,-,TRBJ2-2,15,-,TGCGCCAGCAGCCTATCCCCAGGCGAACCCGGGGAGCTGTTTTTT,CASSLSPGEPGELFF
TRBV6-2/TRBV6-3,-,TRBJ2-3,14,-,TGTGCCAGCAGTAGGACTACGGGCACAGATACGCAGTATTTT,CASSRTTGTDTQYF
TRBV7-6,-,TRBJ2-1,15,-,TGTGCCAGCAGCAAGTCGGGGGATGCCTACAATGAGCAGTTCTTC,CASSKSGDAYNEQFF
TRBV11-2,-,TRBJ2-3,16,-,TGTGCCAGCAGCCTGGGACGGCGAACTAGCACAGATACGCAGTATTTT,CASSLGRRTSTDTQYF
TRBV7-2,-,TRBJ2-1,18,-,TGTGCCAGCAGCTTAGAGGGTCTCAATCTCAACGGCTTATATGAGCAGTTCTTC,CASSLEGLNLNGLYEQFF
TRBV7-9,-,TRBJ2-5,14,-,TGTGCCAGCAGCTTAGCGGGAGTAGGGGAGACCCAGTACTTC,CASSLAGVGETQYF
TRBV24-1,-,TRBJ2-2,13,once,TGTGCCACCGCTGAGGGCAACACCGGGGAGCTGTTTTTT,CATAEGNTGELFF
TRBV29-1,TRBD1,TRBJ1-5,16,-,TGCAGCGGGGCGGACAGGGCCTCAAAGGGGGAGCAGCCCCAGCATTTT,CSGADRASKGEQPQHF
TRBV5-1,-,TRBJ2-3,16,-,TGCGCCAGCAGCTTGGTAACAGGGTCTAGCACAGATACGCAGTATTTT,CASSLVTGSSTDTQYF
TRBV29-1,-,TRBJ2-3,14,-,TGCAGCGTCCGAGGATCTCCAGGAGAAGATACGCAGTATTTT,CSVRGSPGEDTQYF
TRBV7-9,-,TRBJ2-5,13,-,TGTGCCAGCAGCTTAGTTGGGGGGGAGACCCAGTACTTC,CASSLVGGETQYF
TRBV5-1,-,TRBJ2-7,16,-,TGCGCCAGCAGCTTGGTGCGGCAGGGATACTCCTACGAGCAGTACTTC,CASSLVRQGYSYEQYF
TRBV30,TRBD1,TRBJ1-1,15,-,TGTGCCTGGAGTAGTCTCGGGACAGGGAGAACTGAAGCTTTCTTT,CAWSSLGTGRTEAFF
TRBV7-9,-,TRBJ2-7,15,few,TGTGCCAGCAGCTTAGGGCACCCACCCCCGGGCGAGCAGTACTTC,CASSLGHPPPGEQYF
TRBV21-1,-,TRBJ1-4,18,-,TGTGCCAGCAGCGGGAGACAGGGGATTCCGCATGCTAATGAAAAACTGTTTTTT,CASSGRQGIPHANEKLFF
TRBV19,-,TRBJ1-5,14,few,TGTGCCAGTAGAAATACCCGATTTTATCAGCCCCAGCATTTT,CASRNTRFYQPQHF
TRBV5-6,TRBD2,TRBJ2-3,13,-,TGTGCCAGCAGCCTCACTAGCGGGGATACGCAGTATTTT,CASSLTSGDTQYF
TRBV19,-,TRBJ1-2,15,-,TGTGCCAGTAGTATAGAGGACGCCGGAACATTCGGCTACACCTTC,CASSIEDAGTFGYTF
TRBV15,TRBD1,TRBJ1-1,13,-,TGTGCCACCAGTCTCAGGGGGGGAACTGAAGCTTTCTTT,CATSLRGGTEAFF
TRBV5-5,TRBD1,TRBJ2-3,16,-,TGTGCCAGCAGCCCACGGTGGGGACAGGGCACAGATACGCAGTATTTT,CASSPRWGQGTDTQYF
TRBV7-2,TRBD2,TRBJ2-5,13,-,TGTGCCAGCAGATTTAGCGGGAGTGGGGCCCAGTACTTC,CASRFSGSGAQYF
TRBV6-5,-,TRBJ2-3,12,medium-sized,TGTGCCAGCAGTTCTAGCACAGATACGCAGTATTTT,CASSSSTDTQYF
TRBV6-5,-,TRBJ1-6,13,-,TGTGCCAGCAGCCGGACGGTGAATTCACCCCTCCACTTT,CASSRTVNSPLHF
TRBV19,-,TRBJ1-1,13,-,TGTGCCAGTTCCTCGGGGGAGGGAACTGAAGCTTTCTTT,CASSSGEGTEAFF
TRBV6-5,-,TRBJ1-6,13,few,TGTGCCAGCAGTCCCCGAAAAAATTCACCCCTCCACTTT,CASSPRKNSPLHF
TRBV6-5,-,TRBJ2-1,15,-,TGTGCCAGCAGAAAAATAGAGTTACCCTACAATGAGCAGTTCTTC,CASRKIELPYNEQFF
TRBV3-1/TRBV3-2,-,TRBJ1-6,14,-,TGTGCCAGCAGCCAGCCGGGGCCTAATTCACCCCTCCACTTT,CASSQPGPNSPLHF
TRBV5-1,-,TRBJ2-2,15,-,TGCGCCAGCAGCCTGGTAAGGTTGAACACCGGGGAGCTGTTTTTT,CASSLVRLNTGELFF
TRBV30,TRBD1,TRBJ1-2,11,-,TGTGCCTGGCAGGGGGGGGATGGCTACACCTTC,CAWQGGDGYTF
TRBV6-5,-,TRBJ1-6,13,few,TGTGCCAGCAGTTACTCGATGAATTCACCCCTCCACTTT,CASSYSMNSPLHF